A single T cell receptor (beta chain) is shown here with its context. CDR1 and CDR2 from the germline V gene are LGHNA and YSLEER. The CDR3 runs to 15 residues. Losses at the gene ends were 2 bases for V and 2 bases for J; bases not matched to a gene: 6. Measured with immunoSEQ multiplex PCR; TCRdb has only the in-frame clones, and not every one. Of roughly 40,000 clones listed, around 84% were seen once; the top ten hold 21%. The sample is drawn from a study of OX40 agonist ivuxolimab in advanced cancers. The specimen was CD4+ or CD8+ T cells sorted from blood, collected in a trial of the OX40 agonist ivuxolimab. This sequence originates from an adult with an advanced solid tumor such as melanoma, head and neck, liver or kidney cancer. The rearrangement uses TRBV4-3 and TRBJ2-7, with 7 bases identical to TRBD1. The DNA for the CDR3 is TGCGCCAGCAGCCAAAAAGGGACAGCCCCCTACGAGCAGTACTTC. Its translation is CASSQKGTAPYEQYF.